This TCR beta chain is drawn from a study of shared clonotypes between healthy human individuals. As processed by the authors: Filtering of immunoSEQ junctional sequences could not match full-length read filtering. Some clones are missing from TCRdb's copy, which holds only in-frame ones; the method was immunoSEQ multiplex PCR. That table is the source of V, J and clone size, and D and trimming were worked out from the DNA. The data contain under 550,000 clones, less than 96% of them singletons. CDR3 length equals 15 residues. Germline CDR1 is MDHEN and CDR2 is SYDVKM. V was cut by 4 bases and J by 6 bases, with 16 bases left in between. As for this clone: Its antigen is currently unknown.

Study results and caveats: Rarefaction exposed incomplete sorted-subset sequencing despite large depth. The naive CD4 repertoires of a few donors were compared, and roughly 5% of clonotypes were shared. Clonotypes not shared had lower generation probabilities than those common to all four donors.

The sequenced material came from naive CD4+ T cells sorted from blood. Subset denoted: CD45RA+ positively selected. The V and J genes are TRBV28 and TRBJ1-5, with D possibly matching TRBD1 (6 bases). The origin of this receptor is a woman aged 25-40 years in good health. This chain's CDR3 is CASSYLDRKGQPQHF. CDR3 sequence (DNA): TGTGCCAGCAGTTACCTCGACAGGAAAGGTCAGCCCCAGCATTTT.